In its sample, the clone carrying this T cell receptor (beta chain) was seen once. CDR1 GTSNPN and CDR2 SVGIG come from the germline V gene (reference sequence). With 0 bases removed from V and 1 base from J, the gap between germline ends came to 8 bases. This CDR3 region has 14 residues. The study ran its PCR with 60 Vbeta and 13 Jbeta primers. The data were produced by immunoSEQ multiplex PCR, yet TCRdb's version contains in-frame clones alone and is incomplete. The sample consists of fewer than 110,000 clones, 79% of them appearing once. This entry comes from a study of cytomegalovirus exposure and HLA in healthy donors.

The V call is TRBV30, the J call TRBJ2-3; TRBD2 is a possible D gene (5 bases). The sequence came from a man aged 50 to 59 in good health and CMV-seropositive. The material sequenced was PBMCs. CDR3 coding DNA: TGTGCCTGGAGTGTTTTGAGGGGCACAGATACGCAGTATTTT. Translated, it gives CAWSVLRGTDTQYF.